Listed below are T cell receptor beta chains from one sample, sequenced in a study of breast tumors, draining lymph nodes, adjacent tissues. One entry per CDR3 protein results from TCRdb running MiXCR on the multiplex PCR reads. Of 20,000 or so distinct CDR3 sequences in the sample, roughly 44% are singletons; the top ten hold approximately 20%. Sequencing was performed on breast tumor tissue. The receptors were sampled from a female donor with breast cancer. Some clones in this sample may be carry-over from other donors' samples. Each CDR3 is given with its conserved first and last residue. A D gene is named only where the DNA matches it firmly. For some rows the clone size is stated as once, few or many, or as a class when expanded; others skip it.

clone size: many
CDR3 length: 15
J gene: TRBJ2-1
D gene: TRBD2
V gene: TRBV20-1
CDR3 DNA: TGCAGTGCTCCCCCCCTAGCGGGAGCAAAAAATGAGCAGTTCTTC
CDR3 protein: CSAPPLAGAKNEQFF

clone size: NA
CDR3 length: 15
J gene: TRBJ2-3
D gene: TRBD2
V gene: TRBV6-5
CDR3 DNA: TGTGCCAGCAACCTGGGACTAGCGGACGGAGATACGCAGTATTTT
CDR3 protein: CASNLGLADGDTQYF

clone size: NA
CDR3 length: 15
J gene: TRBJ1-5
D gene: NA
V gene: TRBV19
CDR3 DNA: TGTGCCAGTAGTATCGGCCGGCTACCTAATCAGCCCCAGCATTTT
CDR3 protein: CASSIGRLPNQPQHF

clone size: NA
CDR3 length: 15
J gene: TRBJ2-3
D gene: TRBD1
V gene: TRBV11-2
CDR3 DNA: TGTGCCAGCAGCTTTACCCGGACAGGCCCAGATACGCAGTATTTT
CDR3 protein: CASSFTRTGPDTQYF

clone size: many
CDR3 length: 15
J gene: TRBJ1-3
D gene: NA
V gene: TRBV9
CDR3 DNA: TGTGCCAGCAGCGTAAGCGACAGCTCTGGAAACACCATATATTTT
CDR3 protein: CASSVSDSSGNTIYF

clone size: many
CDR3 length: 15
J gene: TRBJ1-4
D gene: TRBD1
V gene: TRBV18
CDR3 DNA: TGTGCCAGCTCACCACTAGACAGGGTTGGTGAAAAACTGTTTTTT
CDR3 protein: CASSPLDRVGEKLFF

clone size: many
CDR3 length: 15
J gene: TRBJ1-5
D gene: TRBD1
V gene: TRBV6-1
CDR3 DNA: TGTGCCAGCAGTGGAGGACAGGGGATCGGTCAGCCCCAGCATTTT
CDR3 protein: CASSGGQGIGQPQHF

clone size: NA
CDR3 length: 15
J gene: TRBJ1-2
D gene: TRBD1
V gene: TRBV4-3
CDR3 DNA: TGCGCCAGCAGCCAGGAGACAGGGGCCAACTATGGCTACACCTTC
CDR3 protein: CASSQETGANYGYTF

clone size: NA
CDR3 length: 15
J gene: TRBJ1-6
D gene: NA
V gene: TRBV19
CDR3 DNA: TGTGCCTCCGTAAGCGGGGGGACTGGTAATTCACCCCTCCACTTT
CDR3 protein: CASVSGGTGNSPLHF

clone size: NA
CDR3 length: 18
J gene: TRBJ2-3
D gene: TRBD2
V gene: TRBV15
CDR3 DNA: TGTGCCACCAGCAGAGATACCCTAGCGGGTTTCAGCAACGATACGCAGTATTTC
CDR3 protein: CATSRDTLAGFSNDTQYF

clone size: many
CDR3 length: 14
J gene: TRBJ2-1
D gene: NA
V gene: TRBV2
CDR3 DNA: TGTGCCAGCAGGCGTCGGGAGAGTTTCAATGAGCAGTTCTTC
CDR3 protein: CASRRRESFNEQFF

clone size: few
CDR3 length: 16
J gene: TRBJ2-3
D gene: TRBD2
V gene: TRBV7-9
CDR3 DNA: TGTGCCAGCAGCGCGGGACTAGCGGGAGTGTACGATACGCAGTATTTT
CDR3 protein: CASSAGLAGVYDTQYF

clone size: NA
CDR3 length: 13
J gene: TRBJ2-3
D gene: TRBD1
V gene: TRBV11-2
CDR3 DNA: TGTGCCAGCAGCCCCCAGGGGGCAGATACGCAGTATTTT
CDR3 protein: CASSPQGADTQYF

clone size: NA
CDR3 length: 16
J gene: TRBJ2-7
D gene: TRBD2
V gene: TRBV6-5
CDR3 DNA: TGTGCCAGCAGCCCAGCACGAAGCGGGGCCTCCTACGAGCAGTACTTC
CDR3 protein: CASSPARSGASYEQYF

clone size: many
CDR3 length: 16
J gene: TRBJ2-1
D gene: TRBD2
V gene: TRBV6-4
CDR3 DNA: TGTGCCAGCAGTCACGGTAGAGTAGCGGGGTACAATGAGCAGTTCTTC
CDR3 protein: CASSHGRVAGYNEQFF

clone size: NA
CDR3 length: 15
J gene: TRBJ1-3
D gene: NA
V gene: TRBV6-5
CDR3 DNA: TGTGCCAGCAGCGCTGGGGGGGGACCTGGAAACACCATATATTTT
CDR3 protein: CASSAGGGPGNTIYF

clone size: NA
CDR3 length: 16
J gene: TRBJ2-3
D gene: NA
V gene: TRBV28
CDR3 DNA: TGTGCCAGCAGTTTGTGGGCCGGGGGAGGCACAGATACGCAGTATTTT
CDR3 protein: CASSLWAGGGTDTQYF

clone size: NA
CDR3 length: 16
J gene: TRBJ2-3
D gene: NA
V gene: TRBV5-6
CDR3 DNA: TGTGCCAGCAGCTTGGGACTAGTTAGGTACACAGATACGCAGTATTTT
CDR3 protein: CASSLGLVRYTDTQYF

clone size: few
CDR3 length: 15
J gene: TRBJ1-5
D gene: TRBD1
V gene: TRBV10-3
CDR3 DNA: TGTGCCATCAGTGAAGGCAGGGGGATAGATCAGCCCCAGCATTTT
CDR3 protein: CAISEGRGIDQPQHF

clone size: few
CDR3 length: 13
J gene: TRBJ2-2
D gene: NA
V gene: TRBV5-4
CDR3 DNA: TGTGCCAGCAGCTTGTCTGAAACCGGGGAGCTGTTTTTT
CDR3 protein: CASSLSETGELFF

clone size: NA
CDR3 length: 15
J gene: TRBJ2-3
D gene: NA
V gene: TRBV9
CDR3 DNA: TGTGCCAGCAGCGTTGCCAAGGGGAGGACAGATACGCAGTATTTT
CDR3 protein: CASSVAKGRTDTQYF

clone size: NA
CDR3 length: 17
J gene: TRBJ2-1
D gene: TRBD2
V gene: TRBV5-6
CDR3 DNA: TGTGCCAGCAGCTTACTAGCGGGAGGTCCCTCCTACAATGAGCAGTTCTTC
CDR3 protein: CASSLLAGGPSYNEQFF